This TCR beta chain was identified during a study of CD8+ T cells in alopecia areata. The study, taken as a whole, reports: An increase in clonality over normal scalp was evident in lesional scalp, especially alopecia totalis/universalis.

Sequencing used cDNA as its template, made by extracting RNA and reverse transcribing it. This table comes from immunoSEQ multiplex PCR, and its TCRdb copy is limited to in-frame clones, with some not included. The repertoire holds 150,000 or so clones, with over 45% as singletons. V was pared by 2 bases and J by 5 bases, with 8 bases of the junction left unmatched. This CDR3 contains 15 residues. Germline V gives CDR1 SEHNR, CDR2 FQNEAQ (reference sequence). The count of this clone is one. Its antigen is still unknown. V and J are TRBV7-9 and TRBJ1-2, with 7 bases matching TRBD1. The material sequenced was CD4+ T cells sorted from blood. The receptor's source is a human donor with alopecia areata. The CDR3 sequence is CASSLTGTAAYGYTF. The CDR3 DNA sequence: TGTGCCAGCAGCTTAACCGGGACAGCCGCTTATGGCTACACCTTC.